These 27 T cell receptor beta chains were sequenced from one sample in a study of T cells in Graves' hyperthyroidism and ophthalmopathy. The CDR3 regions of TCR beta were amplified from RNA transcripts. Initially, a first-round RT-PCR of the TCR CDR3 employed the HTBI primer set. In TCRdb, the multiplex PCR reads were re-called with MiXCR into one record per CDR3 protein. This repertoire shows approximately 400,000 distinct CDR3 sequences, approximately 14% found once; its top ten account for approximately 14%. The sequenced sample consisted of blood. The receptors come from a woman aged 18-29 years with Graves' hyperthyroidism.

The CDR3 DNA is TGCAGCGTTGGTCAGAACCAAGAGACCCAGTACTTC. It translates to CSVGQNQETQYF. The V gene is TRBV29-1, the J gene TRBJ2-5; D remains ambiguous. Germline V lookup: CDR1 SQVTM, CDR2 ANQGSEA. Trimming removed 4 bases from V and 0 bases from J, with 6 bases in between. The CDR3 is made up of 12 amino acids.

In its sample, this clonotype was seen a few times. The V gene is TRBV19, the J gene TRBJ2-1; 11 nucleotides match TRBD1. The J call may be in error: the DNA end matches TRBJ2-7 better. The CDR3 is 14 residues long. Germline CDR1 is LNHDA and CDR2 is SQIVND (reference sequence). The chain's CDR3 is CASSFRDRGDEQYF. CDR3 in DNA: TGTGCCAGTAGTTTCCGGGACAGGGGGGATGAGCAGTACTTC.

This clonotype was observed many times. This sequence joins TRBV2 and TRBJ1-6; 8 bases agree with TRBD1. Trimming at V came to 10 bases and at J to 6 bases, leaving 2 bases not matched to a gene. Per germline, CDR1 SNHLY and CDR2 FYNNEI. The CDR3 has 12 residues. The CDR3: CANGQGNSPLHF. CDR3 nucleotide sequence: TGTGCCAACGGACAGGGTAATTCACCCCTCCACTTT.

This clonotype has ten or more counts. The chain links TRBV10-3 to TRBJ2-3, with 8 nucleotides matching TRBD2. This CDR3 contains 18 residues. The germline CDR1 and CDR2 sequences are ENHRY and SYGVKD. V lost 3 bases, J lost 4 bases, and 15 bases stayed unmatched. CDR3 amino acids: CAISDTPIAGRLADTQYF. CDR3 nucleotides: TGTGCCATCAGTGACACACCTATAGCGGGGAGGCTTGCAGATACGCAGTATTTT.

This clonotype was seen repeatedly, ten times or more. The V call is TRBV18, the J call TRBJ2-7; D gene unclear. Deletions cut 3 bases from V and 3 bases from J, with 9 bases between. CDR3 length equals 13 residues. Germline CDR1 is KGHSH and CDR2 is LQKENI. This chain's CDR3 is CASSPRLVYEQYF. CDR3 nucleotide sequence: TGTGCCAGCTCACCGCGATTGGTCTACGAGCAGTACTTC.

This clonotype occurred many times. V and J are TRBV6-2 or TRBV6-3 and TRBJ1-5; possibly TRBD1 for D (5 bases). Trimming took off 1 base at V and 7 bases at J, with 11 bases between the two ends. Germline lookup yields CDR1 MNHEY and CDR2 SVGEGT. The CDR3 contains 14 residues. CDR3 in amino acids: CASSYWAGNQPQHF. The CDR3 nucleotides read TGTGCCAGCAGTTACTGGGCAGGGAACCAGCCCCAGCATTTT.

At least ten counts were recorded for this clonotype. The rearrangement uses TRBV12-3 or TRBV12-4 and TRBJ2-1; 8 bases match TRBD2. The V gene end was trimmed by 5 bases and the J gene end by 0 bases; junction bases not matched to a gene: 15. The length of the CDR3 is 19 residues. The CDR3 protein is CASSMLGLAGRSSYNEQFF. Here the CDR3 DNA reads TGTGCCAGCAGTATGCTTGGGCTAGCGGGTAGAAGCTCCTACAATGAGCAGTTCTTC.

The chain recombines TRBV7-9 with TRBJ2-2; either TRBD1 or TRBD2 may fit D (5 bases each). The CDR3 is made up of 15 amino acids. The ends were cut back, 6 bases at V and 4 bases at J, with 15 bases in the middle. The germline CDR1 and CDR2 sequences are SEHNR and FQNEAQ (reference sequence). The DNA of the CDR3 is TGTGCCAGCAGAGCCGGGACCCCGAGCACCGGGGAGCTGTTTTTT. Its protein product is CASRAGTPSTGELFF. Based on the CDR3 plus reference TRBV7-9 and TRBJ2-2, the full variable domain is DTGVSQNPRHKITKRGQNVTFRCDPISEHNRLYWYRQTLGQGPEFLTYFQNEAQLEKSRLLSDRFSAERPKGSFSTLEIQRTEQGDSAMYLCASRAGTPSTGELFFGEGSRLTVL.

Comment on this clonotype: At one end, the junction sequence differs from germline, possibly due to a read error. The chain couples TRBV10-1 to TRBJ2-1; D could derive from TRBD1 or TRBD2 (5 bases each). From germline, CDR1 is WNHNN and CDR2 SYGVQD (reference sequence). The CDR3 runs 12 residues. The CDR3 reads CASSKGTEKQFF. CDR3 DNA sequence: TGTGCCAGCAGTAAGGGGACGGAAAAGCAGTTCTTC.

CDR3 residues: CSVETYRRETQYF. For the CDR3, the DNA is TGCAGCGTTGAGACGTACAGGAGAGAGACCCAGTACTTC. V is TRBV29-1 and J is TRBJ2-5, with D possibly matching TRBD1 (5 bases). The CDR3 totals 13 residues. CDR1 is SQVTM, CDR2 ANQGSEA, per germline. V was trimmed by 3 bases and J by 4 bases, leaving 12 bases between them.

The rearrangement uses TRBV19 and TRBJ1-2; TRBD1 matches 8 bases. The CDR3 covers 14 residues. The V segment lost 7 bases and the J segment 3 bases; nucleotides outside the gene matches: 7. Germline V gives CDR1 LNHDA, CDR2 SQIVND (reference sequence). In DNA form, the CDR3 reads TGTGCCAGTACTAATTCGGACAGGGACTATGGCTACACCTTC. Translated, it gives CASTNSDRDYGYTF.

Of note for this clonotype: Possible read error: a much larger clone is one base away. The chain has TRBV20-1 and TRBJ2-1; D not resolved. This CDR3 spans 13 amino acids. Germline CDR1 and CDR2: DFQATT and SNEGSKA (reference sequence). This CDR3 reads CSARSTNYNEQSF. As DNA, the CDR3 is TGCAGTGCTAGATCGACAAACTACAATGAGCAGTCCTTC.

This clonotype was seen ten or more times. The chain links TRBV6-2 or TRBV6-3 to TRBJ2-1; TRBD2 agrees at 9 bases. V shed 0 bases, J shed 3 bases, and the junction held 6 bases outside the gene matches. There are 17 residues in the CDR3. Germline CDR1 and CDR2: MNHEY and SVGEGT. In DNA form, the CDR3 reads TGTGCCAGCAGTTACTCGATCTGGACTAGCGACTACAATGAGCAGTTCTTC. It codes for CASSYSIWTSDYNEQFF.

This clonotype was observed at least ten times. J is TRBJ2-5 and V is TRBV11-2; 10 nucleotides line up with TRBD2. This CDR3 spans 15 amino acids. The junction had 3 bases not matched to a gene; V was cut back by 0 bases and J by 5 bases. Germline values: CDR1 SGHAT, CDR2 FQNNGV. CDR3 residues: CASSLEPSGSETQYF. DNA for the CDR3: TGTGCCAGCAGCTTAGAACCTAGCGGGAGTGAGACCCAGTACTTC.

The CDR3 DNA reads as TGTGCCAGCACCCCCGGGGAGGCGAGCTCCTACGAGCAGTACTTC. This encodes CASTPGEASSYEQYF. The chain recombines TRBV5-6 with TRBJ2-7; possibly TRBD2 for D (6 bases). With 6 bases removed from V and 0 bases from J, the gap between germline ends came to 16 bases. This CDR3 spans 15 amino acids. CDR1 and CDR2 (germline): SGHDT, YYEEEE.

The J gene is TRBJ2-7, the V gene TRBV6-1; D call uncertain. Trimming cost V 1 base and J 7 bases, with 5 bases left between them. Per germline, CDR1 MNHNS and CDR2 SASEGT. The CDR3 length is 11 residues. CDR3 in DNA: TGTGCCAGCAGTGAAGTGGTAGAGCAGTACTTC. Translating it yields CASSEVVEQYF.

This clonotype was seen repeatedly, ten times or more. The gene calls are TRBV20-1 and TRBJ1-1; TRBD1 matches 8 bases. The CDR3 covers 14 residues. Germline V gene lookup returns CDR1 DFQATT and CDR2 SNEGSKA (reference sequence). J gave up 4 bases and V 0 bases, and 4 bases lay outside the gene matches. DNA for the CDR3: TGCAGTGCTAGAGAGGGCAGGGGGCTCACTGAAGCTTTCTTT. Translating it yields CSAREGRGLTEAFF.

A note on this clonotype: A clone one base away is much larger, so this may be a read error. V is TRBV5-1 and J is TRBJ2-3; D uncertain. Trimming pared 3 bases from V and 0 bases from J, leaving 11 bases between. This CDR3 has 15 residues. Germline V gives CDR1 SGHRS, CDR2 YFSETQ. The CDR3 is CASSSEWVSTDTQYF. DNA for the CDR3: TGCGCCAGCAGCTCGGAATGGGTCAGCACAGATACGCAGTATTTT.

Many counts were recorded for this clonotype. The V and J genes are TRBV3-1 and TRBJ2-3, with D perhaps matching TRBD2 (5 bases). Germline V gives CDR1 LGHDT, CDR2 YNNKEL (reference sequence). The CDR3 is 14 amino acids. Trimming took 4 bases from V and 5 from J, leaving 13 bases between them. CDR3: CASSPQRVLDTQYF. The DNA for the CDR3 is TGTGCCAGCAGCCCGCAGAGGGTTTTAGATACGCAGTATTTT.

The sample holds many counts of this clonotype. The genes are TRBV11-2 and TRBJ2-1; 7 nucleotides match TRBD2. Germline assignment: CDR1 SGHAT and CDR2 FQNNGV. CDR3 length equals 15 residues. V lost 5 bases and J lost 7; bases outside the gene matches: 11. CDR3 DNA sequence: TGTGCCAGCAGCCCATGGGGGGAGGGCCAAAATGAGCAGTTCTTC. Its translation is CASSPWGEGQNEQFF.

V is TRBV7-2 and J is TRBJ1-1; D is ambiguous. CDR1 and CDR2 (germline): SGHTA, FQGNSA. The CDR3 runs 14 residues. The V end lost 5 bases, the J end lost 5 bases, and 15 bases lay between the germline ends. CDR3 residues: CTSSRRWVLTEAFF. The CDR3 region has the DNA TGTACCAGCAGCAGGCGTTGGGTTTTGACTGAAGCTTTCTTT.

This clonotype occurred a few times. The chain links TRBV5-1 to TRBJ2-1, with 7 bases identical to TRBD2. Germline CDR1 reads SGHRS; CDR2 reads YFSETQ. V lost 4 bases, J lost 7 bases, and 14 bases stayed unmatched. This CDR3 contains 16 residues. CDR3 sequence: CASSNGLGDRGNEQFF. In DNA, the CDR3 is TGCGCCAGCAGCAATGGACTAGGTGATAGAGGGAATGAGCAGTTCTTC.

This clonotype has more than one count but fewer than ten. The chain is built from TRBV14 and TRBJ1-6, with 7 bases fitting TRBD1. The CDR3 has 15 residues. Germline loops: CDR1 SGHDN, CDR2 FVKESK. V was pared by 0 bases and J by 10 bases, with 6 bases of the junction left unmatched. Here the CDR3 reads CASSQDQDRRSPLHF. The DNA of the CDR3 is TGTGCCAGCAGCCAAGATCAGGACAGGCGATCACCCCTCCACTTT.

The genes are TRBV20-1 and TRBJ1-5; no firm D call. The V end was cut by 0 bases, the J end by 2 bases, with 5 bases between. This CDR3 contains 13 residues. The germline gives CDR1 DFQATT, CDR2 SNEGSKA (reference sequence). CDR3 sequence reads: CSARESGNQPQHF. In DNA, the CDR3 is TGCAGTGCTAGAGAGTCGGGCAATCAGCCCCAGCATTTT.

In this sample, this clonotype turned up a few times. This chain connects TRBV5-1 to TRBJ1-2; no firm D call. Germline V gene sequence: CDR1 SGHRS, CDR2 YFSETQ. Trimming stripped 0 bases from V and 0 bases from J, with 18 bases between. The CDR3 loop spans 18 amino acids. CDR3 sequence: CASSLAGASILPNYGYTF. The CDR3 nucleotides read TGCGCCAGCAGCTTGGCGGGCGCCTCCATTCTTCCTAACTATGGCTACACCTTC.

This clonotype was counted ten times or more. The rearrangement uses TRBV11-2 and TRBJ2-7; D may correspond to TRBD1 or TRBD2 (5 bases each). The CDR3 is made up of 15 amino acids. The V end was cut by 4 bases, the J end by 1 base, with 14 bases between. The germline V gene encodes CDR1 SGHAT and CDR2 FQNNGV. CDR3: CASSYTGTNSYEQYF. The CDR3 coding sequence is TGTGCCAGCAGCTATACCGGGACCAATTCCTACGAGCAGTACTTC.

The sample holds a few counts of this clonotype. The genes are TRBV7-9 and TRBJ2-7; 11 bases fit TRBD2. The trim removed 3 bases at V and 4 bases at J, leaving 11 bases unmatched. CDR1 and CDR2 (germline): SEHNR, FQNEAQ (reference sequence). The CDR3 loop spans 17 amino acids. DNA for the CDR3: TGTGCCAGCAGCTTGGTGTGGCTCTCTAGCGGGAGGTACGAGCAGTACTTC. Residues: CASSLVWLSSGRYEQYF.